One sample yielded the 12 T cell receptor beta chains listed below, sequenced in a study of T cells in Graves' hyperthyroidism and ophthalmopathy. TCR beta CDR3 regions were amplified from RNA. HTBI primers were the set used in a first-round RT-PCR of the TCR CDR3. TCRdb processed the multiplex PCR reads anew with MiXCR; each CDR3 protein has one entry. Among around 240,000 distinct CDR3 sequences listed, 14% to 15% were seen once. Sequencing was performed on blood. The receptors were sampled from a woman in her thirties or forties with Graves' hyperthyroidism that later progressed to Graves' ophthalmopathy.

The table lists this clonotype with many counts. This chain uses TRBV7-9 with TRBJ1-1; possible D gene TRBD1, 5 bases. Germline assignment: CDR1 SEHNR and CDR2 FQNEAQ (reference sequence). The CDR3 is 16 residues long. With 7 bases removed from V and 2 bases from J, the gap between germline ends came to 20 bases. CDR3 residues: CASTKIRGGDNTEAFF. The DNA for the CDR3 is TGTGCCAGCACCAAGATTAGGGGAGGGGACAACACTGAAGCTTTCTTT.

This clonotype was observed a single time. The chain carries TRBV2 and TRBJ2-1, with 10 bases fitting TRBD2. Germline V gives CDR1 SNHLY, CDR2 FYNNEI. The CDR3 has 17 residues. The trim removed 3 bases at V and 1 base at J, leaving 6 bases unmatched. The chain's CDR3 is CASSDTASGSSYNEQFF. CDR3 in DNA: TGTGCCAGCAGTGATACGGCTAGCGGGAGTTCCTACAATGAGCAGTTCTTC.

The chain is built from TRBV27 and TRBJ2-3; the D gene could be TRBD1 or TRBD2 (5 bases each). V shed 4 bases and J shed 3 bases, with 17 bases lying between them. The CDR3 totals 16 residues. Germline CDR1 and CDR2: MNHEY and SMNVEV (reference sequence). CDR3 in DNA: TGTGCCAGCAGTTCCGGTTGGGGGAGCGTAACAGATACGCAGTATTTT. It translates to CASSSGWGSVTDTQYF.

This clonotype was recorded at least ten times. CDR3 amino acids: CASSSRDYREGEKLFF. The CDR3 nucleotides are TGTGCCAGCAGCTCCCGTGATTACAGGGAGGGAGAAAAACTGTTTTTT. The V and J genes are TRBV3-1 and TRBJ1-4, with D possibly matching TRBD1 (6 bases). Trimming cost V 5 bases and J 8 bases, with 21 bases left between them. The length of the CDR3 is 16 residues. Germline V lookup: CDR1 LGHDT, CDR2 YNNKEL (reference sequence). The entire variable domain, with the rest obtained from reference TRBV3-1 and TRBJ1-4, is as follows: DTAVSQTPKYLVTQMGNDKSIKCEQNLGHDTMYWYKQDSKKFLKIMFSYNNKELIINETVPNRFSPKSPDKAHLNLHINSLELGDSAVYFCASSSRDYREGEKLFFGSGTQLSVL.

This clonotype has ten or more counts. This sequence joins TRBV18 and TRBJ2-1, with TRBD2 matching 8 bases. This CDR3 is 15 amino acids long. Germline CDR1 is KGHSH and CDR2 is LQKENI. With 5 bases clipped from V and 6 bases from J, the junction kept 9 bases outside the gene matches. CDR3 loop: CASSTAGAPSNEQFF. The CDR3 DNA is TGTGCCAGCTCAACAGCGGGAGCCCCCTCCAATGAGCAGTTCTTC.

This clonotype was found many times. The rearrangement links TRBV12-3 or TRBV12-4 to TRBJ2-7; 8 nucleotides line up with TRBD2. The CDR3 contains 16 residues. V gave up 3 bases and J gave up 3 bases; unmatched junction bases: 10. The CDR3 DNA follows: TGTGCCAGCAGTTTTAAAACGGGACTAGGAGTCTACGAGCAGTACTTC. Amino acids: CASSFKTGLGVYEQYF.

This clonotype was detected ten times or more. The DNA of the CDR3 is TGTGCCAGCAACGAACAGGGGCGGGCCATCGAGCAGTACTTC. This sequence encodes CASNEQGRAIEQYF. This rearrangement joins TRBV28 to TRBJ2-7; 7 nucleotides align to TRBD1. The germline gives CDR1 MDHEN, CDR2 SYDVKM. The CDR3 is 14 residues long. V was pared by 7 bases and J by 6 bases, with 12 bases of the junction left unmatched.

This clonotype has at least ten counts. This sequence joins TRBV11-1 and TRBJ2-1; 8 bases match TRBD2. CDR1 SGHAT and CDR2 FQDESV come from the germline V gene (reference sequence). Trimming removed 2 bases from V and 8 bases from J; junction bases left unmatched: 5. The CDR3 runs 14 residues. The CDR3 here is CASSLKRESDEQFF. CDR3 DNA sequence: TGTGCCAGCAGCTTAAAGCGGGAGAGTGATGAGCAGTTCTTC.

This clonotype was observed at least ten times. CDR3 sequence (DNA): TGTGCCAGTAGCCGCGGTCGGGACATCGGGTCACCCCTCCACTTT. Translation: CASSRGRDIGSPLHF. The chain couples TRBV19 to TRBJ1-6, with D tentatively TRBD1 (6 bases). This CDR3 region has 15 residues. V was trimmed by 6 bases and J by 10 bases, leaving 19 bases between them. CDR1 is LNHDA and CDR2 is SQIVND in the germline V gene (reference sequence).

This clonotype came up a few times. A junction boundary mismatches the germline segment, possibly from a read error. This chain uses TRBV10-1 with TRBJ2-1; 8 nucleotides line up with TRBD2. Per the germline V gene, CDR1 is WNHNN and CDR2 is SYGVQD (reference sequence). The CDR3 has 13 residues. The DNA of the CDR3 is TGCGCCAGCAGCGGTCCAGCGGGAGATGAGCAGTGCTTC. Protein sequence: CASSGPAGDEQCF.

This clonotype has a count of ten or more. The chain carries TRBV20-1 and TRBJ2-1, with TRBD2 matching 12 bases. This CDR3 has 14 amino acids. Germline-derived CDR1 and CDR2 are DFQATT and SNEGSKA (reference sequence). The ends lost 5 bases at V and 9 bases at J; junction bases unmatched: 8. The CDR3 region is CSAPVKLAGGEQFF. CDR3 coding DNA: TGCAGTGCTCCGGTAAAACTAGCGGGAGGTGAGCAGTTCTTC.

To note about this clonotype: Compared with germline, one end of the junction differs, possibly owing to a read error. This chain uses TRBV6-5 with TRBJ1-3; no reliable D call. Per germline, CDR1 MNHEY and CDR2 SVGAGI. The CDR3 runs 15 residues. Here the CDR3 reads CASSYPGSSGDTIYF. CDR3 coding DNA: TGTGCCAGCAGTTACCCGGGCAGCTCTGGAGACACCATATATTTT.